The T cell receptor (beta chain) under discussion was sequenced for a study of type 1 regulatory T cells. Study context: T-allo10 is a Tr1-enriched, alloantigen-specific CD4 T cell product made in vitro.

Using its own MiXCR run on the reads, TCRdb lists one record per CDR3 protein. The profile covers 60,000 to 70,000 distinct CDR3 sequences, with 63% appearing a single time and 7.6% taken by the ten largest. As regards this clonotype: Its antigen is undetermined. At one boundary the junction diverges from the germline segment, which might be a read error.

T-allo10 cells from the graft donor were described as anergic, host-alloantigen-specific, and alloantigen-specific suppressors. CDR1 KGHSH and CDR2 LQKENI come from the germline V gene. The CDR3 runs to 13 residues. The sample comprised cultured T cells, either the whole culture or a sorted T cell fraction (not recorded which). As to subset: Tr1-enriched cell product generated in vitro against host alloantigens. The V call is TRBV18, the J call TRBJ1-5, with TRBD1 matching 7 bases. The TCR comes from a human donor in good health. The CDR3 is CASSTQGNRPQHF. In DNA, the CDR3 is TGTGCCAGCTCAACACAGGGGAATCGGCCCCAGCATTTT.